This TCR beta chain appears in the sequencing data of a study of CXCR4 blockade with PD-1 therapy in pancreatic cancer. This clone is large (0.1 to 1%) within its sample. TCRdb's copy holds only in-frame clones and misses some; the assay was immunoSEQ multiplex PCR. The sample shows roughly 940 clones, more than 30% of them seen only once. Germline V gene lookup returns CDR1 SGHNT and CDR2 YENEEA. V was shortened by 2 bases and J by 7 bases, with 15 bases between the two germline ends. The CDR3 contains 15 residues. The receptor's source is a human donor with pancreatic ductal adenocarcinoma. The chain links TRBV11-3 to TRBJ1-5, with D maybe TRBD1 (5 bases). Sequencing was performed on tumor tissue. CDR3 sequence: CASSLNRGPSQPQHF. CDR3 in DNA: TGTGCCAGCAGCTTAAATCGGGGACCATCCCAGCCCCAGCATTTT.